Below are 9 T cell receptor beta chains sequenced from a single sample in a study of radiotherapy plus CTLA-4 blockade in lung cancer. Produced via immunoSEQ multiplex PCR; TCRdb's table is partial and in-frame only. The repertoire consists of about 120,000 clones, with 75% to 90% occurring once and the leading ten covering 5.5% to 7%. The source material was peripheral blood, sampled from a patient treated with radiotherapy plus ipilimumab. All receptors come from a human donor with non-small cell lung cancer that progressed on radiotherapy plus ipilimumab.

The chain uses TRBV4-1 and TRBJ1-1; D perhaps matches TRBD1 (5 bases). Trimming pared 10 bases from V and 6 bases from J, leaving 18 bases between. The germline gives CDR1 MGHRA, CDR2 YSYEKL. The CDR3 loop spans 13 amino acids. In DNA form, the CDR3 reads TGCGCCACCCGCGGGGCCCCCGGGGCTGAAGCTTTCTTT. Amino acid sequence: CATRGAPGAEAFF.

The chain links TRBV6-5 to TRBJ1-1; no reliable D call. This CDR3 region has 16 residues. CDR1 is MNHEY and CDR2 is SVGAGI in the germline V gene. V was cut by 2 bases and J by 2 bases, with 15 bases left in between. The CDR3 nucleotides read TGTGCCAGCAGTTACGATGTCAGTCATTATAACACTGAAGCTTTCTTT. This sequence encodes CASSYDVSHYNTEAFF.

This clone came up once. V and J are TRBV29-1 and TRBJ2-1, with 11 bases identical to TRBD2. Germline V gene lookup returns CDR1 SQVTM and CDR2 ANQGSEA. The V segment lost 7 bases and the J segment 7 bases; nucleotides outside the gene matches: 9. This CDR3 comprises 14 residues. As DNA, the CDR3 is TGCAGCGCCGGCGGGGCTAGCGGGAGGAATGAGCAGTTCTTC. This sequence encodes CSAGGASGRNEQFF.

This rearrangement joins TRBV18 to TRBJ2-3, with D hard to call. Germline CDR1 is KGHSH and CDR2 is LQKENI. The CDR3 extends over 14 amino acids. The V gene lost 2 bases and the J gene lost 2 bases, with 8 bases spanning the gap. The CDR3 region is CASSPIHSTDTQYF. The CDR3 bases are TGTGCCAGCTCACCAATTCACTCCACAGATACGCAGTATTTT.

The V gene is TRBV29-1, the J gene TRBJ1-2; 11 bases map to TRBD1. Trimming at V came to 7 bases and at J to 8 bases, leaving 6 bases not matched to a gene. CDR3 length equals 12 residues. The germline V gene has CDR1 SQVTM and CDR2 ANQGSEA. CDR3 amino acids: CSAGQGAEGYTF. Here the CDR3 DNA reads TGCAGCGCCGGACAGGGGGCGGAAGGCTACACCTTC.

Notes on this clone: A junction end diverges from the germline sequence, so it may reflect a read error. V usage is TRBV7-7 and J usage is TRBJ2-1, with D possibly being TRBD1 (5 bases). The CDR3 covers 15 residues. Germline lookup yields CDR1 SSHAT and CDR2 FNYEAQ (reference sequence). CDR3 region: CASSPDSLTYNEQFF. CDR3 sequence (DNA): TGTGCTAGCAGCCCAGACAGCCTAACCTACAATGAGCAGTTCTTC.

The chain employs TRBV12-2 and TRBJ2-1; TRBD1 is taken as the D call from the table, unchecked against the DNA. TRBV12-2 is noted as a pseudogene. This CDR3 has 16 amino acids. In nucleotides, the CDR3 is TGTGCAAGTCACACTGCACCCGGACAGGGGGGCAATGAGCAGTTCTTC. The encoded protein is CASHTAPGQGGNEQFF.

Notes on this clone: At the DNA level, this CDR3 is encoded by other sequences in the same sample as well. The rearrangement uses TRBV6-1 and TRBJ2-3, with a possible D match to TRBD2 (6 bases). The CDR3 runs to 14 residues. V lost 4 bases, J lost 0 bases, and 8 bases lay in between. The germline V gene has CDR1 MNHNS and CDR2 SASEGT. CDR3 DNA sequence: TGTGCCAGCAGTGTGGGGGGTAGCACAGATACGCAGTATTTT. It translates to CASSVGGSTDTQYF.

The chain carries TRBV2 and TRBJ2-3; D is possibly TRBD2 (6 bases). The CDR3 is made up of 15 amino acids. With 6 bases removed from V and 2 bases from J, the gap between germline ends came to 15 bases. The germline V gene encodes CDR1 SNHLY and CDR2 FYNNEI. This chain's CDR3 is CASRQTSSATDTQYF. DNA for the CDR3: TGTGCCAGCAGGCAGACTAGTTCGGCCACAGATACGCAGTATTTT. The variable domain in full, completed from reference TRBV2 and TRBJ2-3, reads EPEVTQTPSHQVTQMGQEVILRCVPISNHLYFYWYRQILGQKVEFLVSFYNNEISEKSEIFDDQFSVERPDGSNFTLKIRSTKLEDSAMYFCASRQTSSATDTQYFGPGTRLTVL.